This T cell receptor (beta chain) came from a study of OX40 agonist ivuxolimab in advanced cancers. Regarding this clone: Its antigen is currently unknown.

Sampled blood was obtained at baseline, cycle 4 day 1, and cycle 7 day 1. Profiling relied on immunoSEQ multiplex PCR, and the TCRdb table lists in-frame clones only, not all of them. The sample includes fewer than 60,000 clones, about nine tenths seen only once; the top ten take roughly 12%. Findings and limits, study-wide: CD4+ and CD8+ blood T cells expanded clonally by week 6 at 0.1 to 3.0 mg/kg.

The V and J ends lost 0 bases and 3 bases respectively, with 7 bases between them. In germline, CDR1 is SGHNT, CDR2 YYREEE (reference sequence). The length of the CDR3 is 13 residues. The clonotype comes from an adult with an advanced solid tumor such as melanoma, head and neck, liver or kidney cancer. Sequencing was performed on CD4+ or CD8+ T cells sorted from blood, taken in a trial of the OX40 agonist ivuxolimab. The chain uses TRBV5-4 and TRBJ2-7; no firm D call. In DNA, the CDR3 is TGTGCCAGCAGCTTGGGACCGGACTACGAGCAGTACTTC. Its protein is CASSLGPDYEQYF.